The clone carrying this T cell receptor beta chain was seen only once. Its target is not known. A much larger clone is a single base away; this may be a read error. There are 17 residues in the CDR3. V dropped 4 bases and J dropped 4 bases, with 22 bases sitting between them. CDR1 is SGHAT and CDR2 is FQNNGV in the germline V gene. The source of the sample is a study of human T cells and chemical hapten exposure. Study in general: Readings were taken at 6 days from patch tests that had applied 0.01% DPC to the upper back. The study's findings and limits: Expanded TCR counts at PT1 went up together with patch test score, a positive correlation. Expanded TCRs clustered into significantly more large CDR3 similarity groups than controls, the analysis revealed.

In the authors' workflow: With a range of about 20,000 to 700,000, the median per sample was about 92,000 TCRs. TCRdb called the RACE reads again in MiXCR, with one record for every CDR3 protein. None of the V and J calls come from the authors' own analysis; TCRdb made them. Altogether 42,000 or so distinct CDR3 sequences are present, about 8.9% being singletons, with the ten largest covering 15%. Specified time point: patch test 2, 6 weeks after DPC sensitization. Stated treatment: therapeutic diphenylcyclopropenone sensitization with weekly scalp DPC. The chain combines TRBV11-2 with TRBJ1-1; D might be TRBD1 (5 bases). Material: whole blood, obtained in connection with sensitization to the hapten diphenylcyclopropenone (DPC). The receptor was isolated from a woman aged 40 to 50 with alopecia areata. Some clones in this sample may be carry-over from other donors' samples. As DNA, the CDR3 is TGTGCCAGCAGCTCCACTATTTGGGCAGGGAAGGGCACTGAAGCTTTCTTT. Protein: CASSSTIWAGKGTEAFF.